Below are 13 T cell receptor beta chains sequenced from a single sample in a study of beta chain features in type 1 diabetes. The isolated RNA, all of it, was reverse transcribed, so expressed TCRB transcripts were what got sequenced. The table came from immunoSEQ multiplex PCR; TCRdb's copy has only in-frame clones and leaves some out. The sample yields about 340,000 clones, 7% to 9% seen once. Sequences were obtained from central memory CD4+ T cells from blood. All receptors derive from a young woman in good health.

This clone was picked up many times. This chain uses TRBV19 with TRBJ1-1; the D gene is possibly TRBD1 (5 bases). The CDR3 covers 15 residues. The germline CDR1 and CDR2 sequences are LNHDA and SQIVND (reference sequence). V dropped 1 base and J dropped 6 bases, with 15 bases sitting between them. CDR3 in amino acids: CASSIVRAMGPEAFF. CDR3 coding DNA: TGTGCCAGTAGTATAGTCCGGGCGATGGGGCCTGAAGCTTTCTTT.

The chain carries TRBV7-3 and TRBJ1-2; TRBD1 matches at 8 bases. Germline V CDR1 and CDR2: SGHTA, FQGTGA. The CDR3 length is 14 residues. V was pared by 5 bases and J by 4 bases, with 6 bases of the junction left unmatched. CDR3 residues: CASSPRGQGYGYTF. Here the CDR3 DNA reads TGTGCCAGCAGCCCGAGAGGACAGGGCTATGGCTACACCTTC.

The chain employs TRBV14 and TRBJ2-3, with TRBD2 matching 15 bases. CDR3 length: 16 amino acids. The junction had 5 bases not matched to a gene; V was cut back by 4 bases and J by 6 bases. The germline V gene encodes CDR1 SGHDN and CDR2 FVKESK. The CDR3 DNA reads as TGTGCCAGCAGCCCCGGACTAGCGGGAGGGGGTGATACGCAGTATTTT. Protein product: CASSPGLAGGGDTQYF. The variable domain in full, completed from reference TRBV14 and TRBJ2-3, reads EAGVTQFPSHSVIEKGQTVTLRCDPISGHDNLYWYRRVMGKEIKFLLHFVKESKQDESGMPNNRFLAERTGGTYSTLKVQPAELEDSGVYFCASSPGLAGGGDTQYFGPGTRLTVL.

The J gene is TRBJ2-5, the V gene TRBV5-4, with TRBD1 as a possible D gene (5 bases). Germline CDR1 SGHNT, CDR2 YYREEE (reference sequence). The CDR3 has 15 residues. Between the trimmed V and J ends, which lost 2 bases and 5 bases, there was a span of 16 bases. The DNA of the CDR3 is TGTGCCAGCAGCTTTGGCGCAGGGATTGGGGAGACCCAGTACTTC. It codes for CASSFGAGIGETQYF.

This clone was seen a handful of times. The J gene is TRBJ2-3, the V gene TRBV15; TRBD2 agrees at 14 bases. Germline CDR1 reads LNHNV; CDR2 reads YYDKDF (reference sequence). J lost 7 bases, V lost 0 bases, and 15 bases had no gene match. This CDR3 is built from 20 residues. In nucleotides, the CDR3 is TGTGCCACCAGCAGAGATTACGGCTCAGCGACTAGCGGGAGGGCAAATACGCAGTATTTT. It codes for CATSRDYGSATSGRANTQYF.

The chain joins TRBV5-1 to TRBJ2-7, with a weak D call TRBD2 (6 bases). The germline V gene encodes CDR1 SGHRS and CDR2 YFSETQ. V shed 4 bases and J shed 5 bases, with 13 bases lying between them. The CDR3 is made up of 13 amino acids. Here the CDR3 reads CASSTGSRDEQYF. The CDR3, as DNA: TGCGCCAGCAGCACCGGGAGTCGCGACGAGCAGTACTTC.

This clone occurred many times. DNA of the CDR3: TGCGCCAGCAGCCAAGATATAGGGACTGAAGCTTTCTTT. Its translation: CASSQDIGTEAFF. The chain combines TRBV4-3 with TRBJ1-1, with D hard to call. The V gene lost 0 bases and the J gene lost 5 bases, with 7 bases spanning the gap. Per germline, CDR1 LGHNA and CDR2 YSLEER. This CDR3 is 13 amino acids long.

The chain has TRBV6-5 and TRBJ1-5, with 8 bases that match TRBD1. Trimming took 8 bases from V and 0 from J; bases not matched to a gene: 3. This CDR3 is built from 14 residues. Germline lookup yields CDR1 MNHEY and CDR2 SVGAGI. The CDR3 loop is CASSDRGSNQPQHF. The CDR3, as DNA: TGTGCCAGCTCTGACAGGGGTAGCAATCAGCCCCAGCATTTT.

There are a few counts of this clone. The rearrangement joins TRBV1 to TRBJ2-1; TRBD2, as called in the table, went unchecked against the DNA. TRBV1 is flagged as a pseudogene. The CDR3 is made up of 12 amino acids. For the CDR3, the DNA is TGCACCAGCATTTTGACTAGGAATGAGCAGTTCTTC. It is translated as CTSILTRNEQFF.

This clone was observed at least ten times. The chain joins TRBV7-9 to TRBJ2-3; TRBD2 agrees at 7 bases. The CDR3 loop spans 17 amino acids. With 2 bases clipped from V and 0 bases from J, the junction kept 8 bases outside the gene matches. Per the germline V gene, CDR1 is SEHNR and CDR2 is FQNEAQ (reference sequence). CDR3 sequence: CASSLYLAAGSTDTQYF. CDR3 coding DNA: TGTGCCAGCAGCTTATACCTAGCGGCAGGTAGCACAGATACGCAGTATTTT.

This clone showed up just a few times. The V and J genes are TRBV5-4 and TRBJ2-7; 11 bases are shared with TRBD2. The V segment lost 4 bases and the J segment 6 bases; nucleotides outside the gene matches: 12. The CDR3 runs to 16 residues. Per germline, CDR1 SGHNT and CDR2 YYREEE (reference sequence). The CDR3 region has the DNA TGTGCCAGCAGCCCACGGCGCCTAGCGGGAGGTGGCGAGCAGTACTTC. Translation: CASSPRRLAGGGEQYF. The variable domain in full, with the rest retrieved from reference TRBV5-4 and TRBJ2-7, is ETGVTQSPTHLIKTRGQQVTLRCSSQSGHNTVSWYQQALGQGPQFIFQYYREEENGRGNFPPRFSGLQFPNYSSELNVNALELDDSALYLCASSPRRLAGGGEQYFGPGTRLTVT.

The DNA for the CDR3 is TGTGCCAGTAGTACCGCGGGGCTGGAGCTACATGGCTACACCTTC. This sequence encodes CASSTAGLELHGYTF. The J gene is TRBJ1-2, the V gene TRBV19, with a possible D match to TRBD1 (5 bases). V lost 4 bases to trimming and J lost 6 bases, with 18 bases between them. CDR1 is LNHDA and CDR2 is SQIVND in the germline V gene (reference sequence). The CDR3 extends over 15 amino acids.

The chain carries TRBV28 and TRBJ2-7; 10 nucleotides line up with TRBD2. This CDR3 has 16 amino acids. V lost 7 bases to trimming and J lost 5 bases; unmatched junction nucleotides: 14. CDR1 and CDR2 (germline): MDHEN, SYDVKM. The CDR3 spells CASTSLGASGSDEQYF. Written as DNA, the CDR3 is TGTGCCAGCACCAGTTTAGGGGCTAGCGGGAGCGACGAGCAGTACTTC.